The subject of this entry is one TCR beta chain. Its antigen is not known. These data are taken from a study of vaccination and CD4 T cells after COVID-19. The overall study: Samples after vaccination came a median approximately 73 days past dose two, ranging 14 to 241. The cells in question were stimulated using overlapping spike peptides derived from SARS-CoV-2, HCoV-NL63, HCoV-OC43 and HCoV-229E.

CDR1 and CDR2 from the germline V gene are LNHDA and SQIVND (reference sequence). The CDR3 has 15 residues. V was shortened by 3 bases and J by 4 bases, with 15 bases between the two germline ends. Treatment reported: approximately 10-day PBMC culture with coronavirus spike peptide pools or control peptides (ViraFEST assay). One should note that the unexposed donor's CD4+ T cells were collected before the COVID-19 pandemic (2011-2018). ViraFEST grew antigen-specific T cells using peptide pools, then sequenced TCRs. The authors isolated CD4+ T cells by negative selection after about 10 days of culture. Sequence data for DNA of cultured CD4+ T cells were generated by the Oncomine TCR Beta short-read assay. MiXCR, applied by TCRdb to the PCR reads, yields one record per CDR3 protein. The profile shows roughly 7,000 distinct CDR3 sequences, around 48% of them singletons.

The chain joins TRBV19 to TRBJ1-1; D gene uncertain. The clonotype was recovered from a human donor in good health. The sequenced sample was CD4+ T cells from blood, cultured in vitro. CDR3 region: CASSIPTTGSTEAFF. The DNA of the CDR3 is TGTGCCAGTAGTATCCCGACGACCGGTAGCACTGAAGCTTTCTTT.